This T cell receptor (beta chain) comes out of a study of blood T cell repertoires in COVID-19. Germline V gives CDR1 MNHNS, CDR2 SASEGT. V was clipped by 3 bases and J by 5 bases, with 7 bases between them. The CDR3 spans 12 residues. Authors' methods: Nucleated cell number was recorded as an estimate derived from reference gene primer amplification. Method: immunoSEQ multiplex PCR; TCRdb's copy keeps in-frame clones and lacks some. V and J calls and clone size are as listed in that table; D and trimming were resolved from the DNA. The sample holds 350,000 to 400,000 clones; approximately 93% are singletons and the top ten take roughly 0.86%. The study recruited people aged roughly 18 to 100 years across more than 20 US areas. Participants' reported clinical history set cohort assignment. It was within 2 weeks before study entry that exposed participants met a COVID-19 case.

The sequence came from a woman aged 40 to 49 who had been exposed to COVID-19. The chain links TRBV6-1 to TRBJ1-1; the D is unclear. Specimen: PBMCs or T cells enriched from blood (not recorded which). In nucleotides, the CDR3 is TGTGCCAGCAGTGAGGGGAGGACTGAAGCTTTCTTT. Encoded protein: CASSEGRTEAFF.